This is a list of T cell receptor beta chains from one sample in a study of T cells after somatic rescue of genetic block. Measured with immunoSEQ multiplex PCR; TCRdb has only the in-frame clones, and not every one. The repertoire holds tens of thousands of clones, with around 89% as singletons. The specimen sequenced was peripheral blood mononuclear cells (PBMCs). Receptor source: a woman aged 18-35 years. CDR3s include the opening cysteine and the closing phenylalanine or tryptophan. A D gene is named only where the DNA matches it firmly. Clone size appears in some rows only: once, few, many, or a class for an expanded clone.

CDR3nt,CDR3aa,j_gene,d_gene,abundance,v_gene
TGTGCCTGCAACCGACAGAAGCAAGAGACCCAGTACTTC,CACNRQKQETQYF,TRBJ2-5,.,.,TRBV2
TGTGCCAGCTGGACAGTTTCCTACGAGCAGTACTTC,CASWTVSYEQYF,TRBJ2-7,.,.,TRBV6-5
TGTGCCAGCGGGTCTACCCGCGGGGACGAAAAACTGTTTTTT,CASGSTRGDEKLFF,TRBJ1-4,.,.,TRBV7-2
TGTGCCAGCAGGGGCCGGGATTACACCGGGGAGCTGTTTTTT,CASRGRDYTGELFF,TRBJ2-2,.,.,TRBV11-1
TGCGCCAGCAGCTTGAGAAGCGGCGGGGAATGGGAGCAGTTCTTC,CASSLRSGGEWEQFF,TRBJ2-1,.,.,TRBV5-1
TGCGCCAGCAGCCATGGCGGGAGAGGCTCCTACGAGCAGTACTTC,CASSHGGRGSYEQYF,TRBJ2-7,TRBD2,once,TRBV4-1
TGTGCCAGCAGTCAGGGACAGCATTCTGACGAGCAGTACTTC,CASSQGQHSDEQYF,TRBJ2-7,TRBD1,.,TRBV6-6
TGTGCCAGCAGCGAACGAGGGGGGCCCAATCAGCCCCAGCATTTT,CASSERGGPNQPQHF,TRBJ1-5,.,.,TRBV5-5
TGCGCCAGCAGCCAATTATCCGTGGCGGCTAACTATGGCTACACCTTC,CASSQLSVAANYGYTF,TRBJ1-2,.,.,TRBV4-1
TGCGCCAGCAGCTGGGGGACAGGGGCCGAGCAGTACTTC,CASSWGTGAEQYF,TRBJ2-7,TRBD1,few,TRBV5-1
TGTGCCAGCAGCTTGGGGTCCGGCGGGGAATATAGCAATCAGCCCCAGCATTTT,CASSLGSGGEYSNQPQHF,TRBJ1-5,.,.,TRBV5-4
TGTGCCAGCAGTAACAAGCTACTACGAGGGGGTTTCTTT,CASSNKLLRGGFF,TRBJ1-1,.,.,TRBV6-6
TGTGCCAGCAGCCTCGACCGTTGGAACACTGAAGCTTTCTTT,CASSLDRWNTEAFF,TRBJ1-1,.,few,TRBV4-2
TGTGCCAGCAGCTTAGGGGGCCTTAGCACAGATACGCAGTATTTT,CASSLGGLSTDTQYF,TRBJ2-3,TRBD1,.,TRBV5-6
TGCGCCAGCAGCTTGGCACCGGGACAGCTAGGTGGGGAGCAGTTCTTC,CASSLAPGQLGGEQFF,TRBJ2-1,TRBD1,.,TRBV5-1
TGTGCCAGTAGTATGGTACAGGGGGCGCCCACCGGGGAGCTGTTTTTT,CASSMVQGAPTGELFF,TRBJ2-2,TRBD1,once,TRBV19
TGTGCCAGCATTAATCCCACCTTTACTAGCGGGAGGTCAGATACGCAGTATTTT,CASINPTFTSGRSDTQYF,TRBJ2-3,TRBD2,.,TRBV28
TGTGCCAGCAGTGAAGCGGGCGGGTGGTTTTTGTACTTC,CASSEAGGWFLYF,TRBJ2-7,.,.,TRBV6-1
TGTGCCAGCAGCTCGCCCGGACTAGCGGGAATCACAGATACGCAGTATTTT,CASSSPGLAGITDTQYF,TRBJ2-3,TRBD2,few,TRBV11-3
TGTGCCAGCAGTTTATCGGGGGGCGGCGGCTACACCTTC,CASSLSGGGGYTF,TRBJ1-2,.,.,TRBV27
TGTGCCAGCAGTTCCTCCGAGCCTAGCGGTGTTACGCAGTATTTT,CASSSSEPSGVTQYF,TRBJ2-3,TRBD2,.,TRBV6-6
TGTGCCAGCTCACAAGCGACAGGGGCTGGCACTGAAGCTTTCTTT,CASSQATGAGTEAFF,TRBJ1-1,TRBD1,.,TRBV18
TGTGCCAGTAGTATCGTAGGACAGGCCAATCAGCCCCAGCATTTT,CASSIVGQANQPQHF,TRBJ1-5,TRBD1,.,TRBV19
TGTGCCAGCAGTCCCCGAGCGGGAGGGGGCACTGAAGCTTTCTTT,CASSPRAGGGTEAFF,TRBJ1-1,.,.,TRBV27
TGTGCCAGCAGTTACTCTCAGAGCGGACACTCCTACGAGCAGTACTTC,CASSYSQSGHSYEQYF,TRBJ2-7,.,.,TRBV6-6
TGTGCCAGCAACCTCTGGGGACAAACCGGGGAGCTGTTTTTT,CASNLWGQTGELFF,TRBJ2-2,.,.,TRBV2
TGCGCCAGCAGCTTGAGGGGGAGTACCGTTGAGACCCAGTACTTC,CASSLRGSTVETQYF,TRBJ2-5,.,.,TRBV5-1
TGTGCCAGTACCCCCAGCTGGCCGGGCTTGAACTATGGCTACACCTTC,CASTPSWPGLNYGYTF,TRBJ1-2,.,.,TRBV19
TGCGCCAGCAGCCCGCCGGGCCCCCTGGGCACTGAAGCTTTCTTT,CASSPPGPLGTEAFF,TRBJ1-1,.,.,TRBV5-1
TGTGCCAGCAGTTTATCCCCCGGGACAAACACCGGGGAGCTGTTTTTT,CASSLSPGTNTGELFF,TRBJ2-2,.,.,TRBV27
TGCAGCGTTGAACGGGGCTATGGCTACACCTTC,CSVERGYGYTF,TRBJ1-2,.,.,TRBV29-1
TGTGCCATCAGTGAGTCGGGACAGACTAACTACGAGCAGTACTTC,CAISESGQTNYEQYF,TRBJ2-7,TRBD1,once,TRBV10-3
TGCGCCAGCAGCCTAATGGAGGATACGCAGTATTTT,CASSLMEDTQYF,TRBJ2-3,.,.,TRBV23-1
TGTGCCAGCAGCTTAGATCTCGGGGTCCGGACTAGCGAGACCCAAGAGACCCAGTACTTC,CASSLDLGVRTSETQETQYF,TRBJ2-5,TRBD2,.,TRBV13
TGTGCCAGCAGTGATAGCGGGAGGGGGAATGAGCAGTTCTTC,CASSDSGRGNEQFF,TRBJ2-1,TRBD2,.,TRBV6-1
TGTGCCAGCAGCTATGACAGGTTGAGCAATCAGCCCCAGCATTTT,CASSYDRLSNQPQHF,TRBJ1-5,.,.,TRBV4-2
TGTGCCAGCAGGGGACGACAGGGCTGGAACACTGAAGCTTTCTTT,CASRGRQGWNTEAFF,TRBJ1-1,TRBD1,.,TRBV28